Below are 8 T cell receptor beta chains sequenced from a single sample in a study of cytomegalovirus exposure and HLA in healthy donors. The PCR contained 60 Vbeta and 13 Jbeta primers. Method: immunoSEQ multiplex PCR; TCRdb's copy keeps in-frame clones and lacks some. The repertoire holds over 70,000 clones, with about 80% as singletons. Sequencing was performed on PBMCs. These receptors originate from a man aged 45-65 years in good health and CMV-seropositive.

The chain joins TRBV10-3 to TRBJ2-7; 7 positions agree with TRBD1. This CDR3 contains 15 residues. Germline V gene lookup returns CDR1 ENHRY and CDR2 SYGVKD. The V segment lost 3 bases and the J segment 4 bases; nucleotides outside the gene matches: 9. The CDR3 sequence is CAISDSGTERYEQYF. The CDR3 DNA sequence: TGTGCCATCAGTGACTCCGGGACAGAGAGATACGAGCAGTACTTC.

This clone has just a few counts. This chain uses TRBV9 with TRBJ2-3; 9 bases agree with TRBD1. CDR1 and CDR2 (germline): SGDLS, YYNGEE. This CDR3 is built from 17 residues. J was trimmed by 0 bases and V by 5 bases; bases with no gene match: 10. The CDR3 reads CASRAGTGQRSTDTQYF. The CDR3 coding sequence is TGTGCCAGCAGAGCCGGGACAGGGCAAAGAAGCACAGATACGCAGTATTTT.

The chain joins TRBV5-1 to TRBJ1-5; D possibly corresponds to TRBD1 (5 bases). From germline, CDR1 is SGHRS and CDR2 YFSETQ. The germline V and J ends were trimmed by 0 bases and 3 bases, with 7 bases remaining between them. The CDR3 contains 14 residues. CDR3 residues: CASSLEGLNQPQHF. The DNA of the CDR3 is TGCGCCAGCAGCTTGGAGGGGCTCAATCAGCCCCAGCATTTT. Full variable domain (outside the CDR3, taken from reference TRBV5-1 and TRBJ1-5): KAGVTQTPRYLIKTRGQQVTLSCSPISGHRSVSWYQQTPGQGLQFLFEYFSETQRNKGNFPGRFSGRQFSNSRSEMNVSTLELGDSALYLCASSLEGLNQPQHFGDGTRLSIL.

V usage is TRBV5-4 and J usage is TRBJ2-1; TRBD2 agrees at 14 bases. Germline values: CDR1 SGHNT, CDR2 YYREEE (reference sequence). The CDR3 consists of 15 residues. J gave up 7 bases and V 5 bases, and 5 bases lay outside the gene matches. The CDR3 reads CASRSGLAGGNEQFF. CDR3 bases: TGTGCCAGCAGATCTGGACTAGCGGGAGGAAATGAGCAGTTCTTC.

A few counts support this clone. The rearrangement uses TRBV9 and TRBJ2-3; D is possibly TRBD1 (5 bases). Trimming pared 3 bases from V and 0 bases from J, leaving 14 bases between. The CDR3 is made up of 16 amino acids. Germline CDR1 and CDR2: SGDLS and YYNGEE. CDR3 in amino acids: CASSAPRDPSTDTQYF. The CDR3 DNA follows: TGTGCCAGCAGCGCCCCCAGGGATCCTAGCACAGATACGCAGTATTTT.

The chain links TRBV19 to TRBJ2-3; D ambiguous. Germline V lookup: CDR1 LNHDA, CDR2 SQIVND (reference sequence). The CDR3 has 14 amino acids. Trimming left V 1 base short and J 6 bases short, with 11 bases between. The CDR3 DNA sequence: TGTGCCAGTAGTATAGCGACTGGCCGGGATACGCAGTATTTT. Protein: CASSIATGRDTQYF.

The rearrangement joins TRBV5-1 to TRBJ2-5, with D perhaps matching TRBD1 (5 bases). Trimming cost V 10 bases and J 0 bases, with 13 bases left between them. Germline V gene data show CDR1 as SGHRS and CDR2 as YFSETQ. The CDR3 contains 13 residues. CDR3 coding DNA: TGCGCCGGCACCCTGGACAACCAAGAGACCCAGTACTTC. This sequence encodes CAGTLDNQETQYF. The whole variable domain, filled in from reference TRBV5-1 and TRBJ2-5, reads KAGVTQTPRYLIKTRGQQVTLSCSPISGHRSVSWYQQTPGQGLQFLFEYFSETQRNKGNFPGRFSGRQFSNSRSEMNVSTLELGDSALYLCAGTLDNQETQYFGPGTRLLVL.

Comment on this clone: At one end the junction does not follow the germline gene, possibly because of a read error. The chain recombines TRBV19 with TRBJ1-2; TRBD1 matches at 7 bases. The CDR3 consists of 15 residues. The germline V gene encodes CDR1 LNHDA and CDR2 SQIVND (reference sequence). Here the CDR3 DNA reads TGTGCCAGTAGTATAGATGAGACAGGGCGCTATGGCTGGGCCTTC. Translation: CASSIDETGRYGWAF.